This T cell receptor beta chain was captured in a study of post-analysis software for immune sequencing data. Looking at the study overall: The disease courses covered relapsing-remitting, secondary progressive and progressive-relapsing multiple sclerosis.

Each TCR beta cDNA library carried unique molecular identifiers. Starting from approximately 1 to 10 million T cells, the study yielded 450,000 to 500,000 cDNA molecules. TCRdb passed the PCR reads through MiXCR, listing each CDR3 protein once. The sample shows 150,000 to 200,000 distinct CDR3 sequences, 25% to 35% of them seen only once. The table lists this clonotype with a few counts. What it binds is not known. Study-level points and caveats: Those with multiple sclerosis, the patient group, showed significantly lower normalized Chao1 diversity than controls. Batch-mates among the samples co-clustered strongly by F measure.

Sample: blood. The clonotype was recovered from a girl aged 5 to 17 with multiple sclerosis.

CDR3 bases: TGTGCCCTCAAACCGGGACAGGGGGCTGAAAATGAGCAGTTCTTC. Protein product: CALKPGQGAENEQFF. The chain has TRBV30 and TRBJ2-1; 12 nucleotides match TRBD1. CDR3 length: 15 residues. Unmatched junction bases numbered 12, after V lost 8 bases and J lost 7 bases. Germline values: CDR1 GTSNPN, CDR2 SVGIG (reference sequence).